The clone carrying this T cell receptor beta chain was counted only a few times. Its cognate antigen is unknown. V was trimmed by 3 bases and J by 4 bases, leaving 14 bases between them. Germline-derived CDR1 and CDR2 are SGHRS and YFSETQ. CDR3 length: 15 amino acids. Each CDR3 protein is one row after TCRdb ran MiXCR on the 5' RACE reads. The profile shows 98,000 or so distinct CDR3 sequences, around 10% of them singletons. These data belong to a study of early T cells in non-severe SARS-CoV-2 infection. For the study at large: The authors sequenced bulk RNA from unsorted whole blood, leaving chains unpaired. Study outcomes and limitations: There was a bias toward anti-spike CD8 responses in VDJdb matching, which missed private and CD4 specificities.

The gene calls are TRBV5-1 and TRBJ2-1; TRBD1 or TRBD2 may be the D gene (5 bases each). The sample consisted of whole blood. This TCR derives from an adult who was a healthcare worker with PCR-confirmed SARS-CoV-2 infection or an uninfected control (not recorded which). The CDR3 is CASSSRDGDYNEQFF. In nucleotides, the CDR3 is TGCGCCAGCAGCTCTCGGGACGGGGATTACAATGAGCAGTTCTTC.